The T cell receptor (beta chain) described here comes from a study of memory CD4+ T cells and cytomegalovirus serostatus. Turning to the study itself: Donors were healthy Belgian adults, 8 to 10 CMV seropositive and under 30 seronegative. Study-level results: Suggested: most of the CMV-linked TCR signature lies in CD4+ memory cells. CD4+ memory repertoires contained about 40% of the 164 reported CMV TCRbeta sequences.

The sort gate was single viable CD3+CD4+CD8-CD45RO+ cells for memory CD4+ T cells. The assay was immunoSEQ multiplex PCR, and TCRdb's table has in-frame clones only and misses some. This table holds 45,000 to 65,000 clones, 83% found once. Remarks on this clone: The antigen is undetermined.

This TCR came from an adult in good health and CMV-seropositive. Input material: memory CD4+ T cells from blood.

CDR3 region: CASSGTAMNTGELFF. DNA of the CDR3: TGTGCCAGTTCCGGGACGGCTATGAACACCGGGGAGCTGTTTTTT. This chain links TRBV5-5 with TRBJ2-2, with D perhaps being TRBD1 or TRBD2 (5 bases each). This CDR3 is built from 15 residues. Germline CDR1 SGHKS, CDR2 YYEKEE (reference sequence). The germline V and J ends were trimmed by 8 bases and 1 base, with 15 bases remaining between them.